This record covers a single T cell receptor (beta chain). These data belong to a study of blood T cell repertoires in COVID-19. Across the study: Nucleic acid was either cDNA or gDNA, and it came from T cells, B-cell-depleted T cells, or PBMCs.

The CDR3 contains 17 residues. Losses at the gene ends were 4 bases for V and 7 bases for J; bases not matched to a gene: 17. Looked up from germline, CDR1 is LGHNA and CDR2 is YNFKEQ. Source study methods: The authors estimated nucleated cell counts from reference gene primer amplification. Only in-frame clones appear in the TCRdb table, and some are missing; sequencing was by immunoSEQ multiplex PCR. V, J and clone size are those of that table, while D and trimming were read from the DNA. Of 25,000 to 30,000 clones in the sample, roughly 93% are singletons; the top ten hold approximately 0.84%. The receptor's source is a woman in her 70s with COVID-19, enrolled during active disease. The chain uses TRBV4-2 and TRBJ1-1, with 8 positions matching TRBD1. The sequencing input was peripheral blood. CDR3 DNA: TGTGCCAGCAGCCGACCGGGACAGGCATATAAGGGAAGTGAAGCTTTCTTT. This codes for CASSRPGQAYKGSEAFF.